This passage covers 23 T cell receptor beta chains from one sample sequenced in a study of blood T cell repertoires in COVID-19. The protocol was immunoSEQ multiplex PCR, while the TCRdb copy is restricted to in-frame clones and leaves out a portion. In the table there are about 230,000 clones, around four fifths of which are singletons. The sample consisted of peripheral blood. These receptors all stem from an older woman with active or convalescent COVID-19.

This chain links TRBV6-5 with TRBJ1-2, with TRBD1 identical over 9 bases. There are 13 residues in the CDR3. Germline CDR1 reads MNHEY; CDR2 reads SVGAGI. V trimming: 4 bases; J trimming: 6 bases; junction bases outside the gene matches: 3. CDR3 residues: CASSWDREDGYTF. The DNA of the CDR3 is TGTGCCAGCAGTTGGGACAGGGAAGATGGCTACACCTTC.

The gene calls are TRBV11-2 and TRBJ2-1, with 12 nucleotides matching TRBD2. With V trimmed by 5 bases and J by 4 bases, 0 bases remained unmatched. Looked up from germline, CDR1 is SGHAT and CDR2 is FQNNGV. The CDR3 is 14 residues long. The CDR3 protein is CASSLAGGYNEQFF. The CDR3 DNA sequence: TGTGCCAGCAGCCTAGCGGGAGGGTACAATGAGCAGTTCTTC.

V is TRBV7-9 and J is TRBJ1-6; D is possibly TRBD1 (5 bases). V was cut by 3 bases and J by 10 bases, with 16 bases left in between. The germline V gene encodes CDR1 SEHNR and CDR2 FQNEAQ (reference sequence). The length of the CDR3 is 15 residues. The CDR3 protein is CASSFGAGSESPLHF. The DNA of the CDR3 is TGTGCCAGCAGCTTTGGCGCAGGGTCGGAATCACCCCTCCACTTT.

V is TRBV6-5 and J is TRBJ1-2; TRBD1 aligns across 9 bases. The CDR3 extends over 14 amino acids. The trim removed 6 bases at V and 3 bases at J, leaving 5 bases unmatched. Germline CDR1 MNHEY, CDR2 SVGAGI. In nucleotides, the CDR3 is TGTGCCAGCAGCCTGGGACAGGGACACTATGGCTACACCTTC. Its translation is CASSLGQGHYGYTF.

This rearrangement joins TRBV9 to TRBJ2-5; a weak D match, TRBD1 (6 bases). This CDR3 has 15 amino acids. The germline V gene encodes CDR1 SGDLS and CDR2 YYNGEE. Trimming cost V 2 bases and J 1 base, with 12 bases left between them. CDR3 DNA: TGTGCCAGCAGCGTGACCCGGGACATCCAAGAGACCCAGTACTTC. Translating gives CASSVTRDIQETQYF.

This chain links TRBV6-1 with TRBJ2-5, with D perhaps TRBD2 (7 bases). V was shortened by 2 bases and J by 7 bases, with 14 bases between the two germline ends. Germline values: CDR1 MNHNS, CDR2 SASEGT. The CDR3 length is 14 residues. CDR3 amino acids: CASSEYWGGGTQYF. The CDR3, as DNA: TGTGCCAGCAGTGAATATTGGGGAGGGGGGACCCAGTACTTC.

This clone was counted a single time. The J gene is TRBJ2-1, the V gene TRBV19, with 7 bases fitting TRBD1. The V gene's germline CDR1 is LNHDA and CDR2 SQIVND (reference sequence). This CDR3 is built from 13 residues. The trim removed 1 base at V and 9 bases at J, leaving 3 bases unmatched. The CDR3 is CASSIVRQGEQFF. The CDR3 bases are TGTGCCAGTAGTATAGTCCGACAGGGTGAGCAGTTCTTC. The variable domain in full, completed from reference TRBV19 and TRBJ2-1, reads DGGITQSPKYLFRKEGQNVTLSCEQNLNHDAMYWYRQDPGQGLRLIYYSQIVNDFQKGDIAEGYSVSREKKESFPLTVTSAQKNPTAFYLCASSIVRQGEQFFGPGTRLTVL.

A remark on this clone: Within the sample, other DNA sequences also encode this same CDR3. The rearrangement joins TRBV5-1 to TRBJ2-3, with TRBD2 matching 9 bases. The CDR3 is 15 residues long. Germline V gives CDR1 SGHRS, CDR2 YFSETQ. After removal of 2 bases from V and 1 base from J, the junction contained 2 bases not matched to a gene. DNA for the CDR3: TGCGCCAGCAGCTTACAGCGGGGGGGCACAGATACGCAGTATTTT. Translated: CASSLQRGGTDTQYF.

The chain recombines TRBV6-6 with TRBJ2-5; unclear D gene. The V gene's germline CDR1 is MNHNY and CDR2 SVGAGI (reference sequence). The germline V and J ends were trimmed by 0 bases and 7 bases, with 15 bases remaining between them. This CDR3 has 15 amino acids. The CDR3 sequence is CASSYSLWQEPTQYF. CDR3 nucleotides: TGTGCCAGCAGTTACTCGTTGTGGCAGGAACCGACCCAGTACTTC.

The rearrangement joins TRBV9 to TRBJ2-7; TRBD2 matches 12 bases. This CDR3 has 15 amino acids. V lost 4 bases to trimming and J lost 3 bases; unmatched junction nucleotides: 5. The V gene's germline CDR1 is SGDLS and CDR2 YYNGEE. The CDR3 sequence is CASSPLAGGSYEQYF. Here the CDR3 DNA reads TGTGCCAGCAGCCCGCTAGCGGGAGGGAGCTACGAGCAGTACTTC.

V gene TRBV15 combines with J gene TRBJ2-3; maybe TRBD1 (6 bases). Germline V lookup: CDR1 LNHNV, CDR2 YYDKDF (reference sequence). The CDR3 loop spans 17 amino acids. V lost 5 bases and J 0 bases, leaving 18 bases between the germline ends. The CDR3, as DNA: TGTGCCACCAGCCCCCGCAGGGGTTCAACTAGCACAGATACGCAGTATTTT. This sequence encodes CATSPRRGSTSTDTQYF.

The chain combines TRBV5-4 with TRBJ2-3, with 7 bases aligning to TRBD1. The J segment lost 5 bases and the V segment lost 3 bases, leaving 3 bases of the junction unmatched. The CDR3 totals 13 residues. The germline CDR1 and CDR2 sequences are SGHNT and YYREEE (reference sequence). CDR3 coding DNA: TGTGCCAGCAGCTCGCAGGGGGAAGATACGCAGTATTTT. This sequence encodes CASSSQGEDTQYF. The variable domain in full, completed from reference TRBV5-4 and TRBJ2-3, reads ETGVTQSPTHLIKTRGQQVTLRCSSQSGHNTVSWYQQALGQGPQFIFQYYREEENGRGNFPPRFSGLQFPNYSSELNVNALELDDSALYLCASSSQGEDTQYFGPGTRLTVL.

J is TRBJ1-1 and V is TRBV9; no clear D. CDR3 length: 14 amino acids. Trimming removed 0 bases from V and 1 base from J, with 7 bases in between. The V gene's germline CDR1 is SGDLS and CDR2 YYNGEE. Written as DNA, the CDR3 is TGTGCCAGCAGCGTAGATTCTTCGAACACTGAAGCTTTCTTT. Translating it yields CASSVDSSNTEAFF. The full variable domain, in which reference TRBV9 and TRBJ1-1 provide the parts outside the CDR3, is DSGVTQTPKHLITATGQRVTLRCSPRSGDLSVYWYQQSLDQGLQFLIQYYNGEERAKGNILERFSAQQFPDLHSELNLSSLELGDSALYFCASSVDSSNTEAFFGQGTRLTVV.

The CDR3: CASTNSGGSYEQYF. The CDR3 bases are TGTGCCAGCACCAATTCCGGGGGCTCCTACGAGCAGTACTTC. The J gene is TRBJ2-7, the V gene TRBV3-1 (or the pseudogene TRBV3-2); maybe TRBD2 (6 bases). V was cut by 7 bases and J by 0 bases, with 13 bases left in between. The CDR3 is 14 amino acids. Germline CDR1 LGHDT, CDR2 YNNKEL (reference sequence).

The chain employs TRBV28 and TRBJ1-2, with D possibly matching TRBD1 (6 bases). Between the trimmed V and J ends, which lost 4 bases and 10 bases, there was a span of 16 bases. This CDR3 has 13 residues. Germline V gives CDR1 MDHEN, CDR2 SYDVKM. CDR3 protein: CASSSPGGGHYTF. The CDR3 nucleotides read TGTGCCAGCAGTTCGCCCGGGGGGGGCCACTACACCTTC.

This chain links TRBV5-1 with TRBJ2-5; perhaps TRBD2 as D (6 bases). V lost 4 bases to trimming and J lost 5 bases, with 15 bases between them. The CDR3 extends over 14 amino acids. Germline V CDR1 and CDR2: SGHRS, YFSETQ. CDR3 protein: CASSQSTGEETQYF. The CDR3 bases are TGCGCCAGCAGCCAGTCGACGGGGGAGGAGACCCAGTACTTC.

J is TRBJ2-3 and V is TRBV28; 14 bases fit TRBD2. The CDR3 is 14 amino acids. Per germline, CDR1 MDHEN and CDR2 SYDVKM. The J segment lost 7 bases and the V segment lost 6 bases, leaving 3 bases of the junction unmatched. Written as DNA, the CDR3 is TGTGCCAGCAGGACTAGCGGGGGGGCGAATACGCAGTATTTT. This gives the protein CASRTSGGANTQYF.

The chain couples TRBV11-3 to TRBJ2-3; no reliable D call. With 2 bases removed from V and 2 bases from J, the gap between germline ends came to 8 bases. Per the germline V gene, CDR1 is SGHNT and CDR2 is YENEEA. The CDR3 extends over 14 amino acids. Here the CDR3 reads CASSLLSTTDTQYF. The CDR3 DNA follows: TGTGCCAGCAGCTTACTATCTACCACAGATACGCAGTATTTT.

This clone appeared a few times. V usage is TRBV25-1 and J usage is TRBJ1-2; D not certain. V was trimmed by 4 bases and J by 8 bases, leaving 14 bases between them. This CDR3 contains 13 residues. Germline values: CDR1 MGHDK, CDR2 SYGVNS. The CDR3 here is CASSVTEAAGYTF. The CDR3 region has the DNA TGTGCCAGCAGTGTAACTGAGGCGGCCGGCTACACCTTC.

The genes are TRBV4-1 and TRBJ1-1; tentatively, D is TRBD1 (6 bases). V lost 3 bases and J lost 10, with 12 bases in between. Germline V gives CDR1 MGHRA, CDR2 YSYEKL. The CDR3 covers 12 residues. CDR3 region: CASSQSGTRAFF. The CDR3 coding sequence is TGCGCCAGCAGCCAGTCCGGGACAAGAGCTTTCTTT.

The chain combines TRBV14 with TRBJ1-4; D uncertain. CDR1 and CDR2 from the germline V gene are SGHDN and FVKESK. V was trimmed by 3 bases and J by 8 bases, leaving 7 bases between them. The length of the CDR3 is 12 residues. This CDR3 is CASSHWEEKLFF. The CDR3 bases are TGTGCCAGCAGCCATTGGGAGGAAAAACTGTTTTTT.

This clone appeared once. The chain recombines TRBV4-2 with TRBJ1-2; D ambiguous. The V and J ends lost 4 bases and 1 base respectively, with 13 bases between them. This CDR3 region has 15 residues. In germline, CDR1 is LGHNA, CDR2 YNFKEQ. CDR3 sequence: CASSPSGPLNYGYTF. For the CDR3, the DNA is TGTGCCAGCAGCCCAAGTGGGCCACTTAACTATGGCTACACCTTC.

This rearrangement joins TRBV18 to TRBJ2-7; a possible D gene is TRBD1 (5 bases). This CDR3 spans 14 amino acids. V was pared by 3 bases and J by 4 bases, with 13 bases between. Per the germline V gene, CDR1 is KGHSH and CDR2 is LQKENI. The CDR3 region is CASSPVQGIYEQYF. DNA for the CDR3: TGTGCCAGCTCACCTGTCCAGGGTATATACGAGCAGTACTTC.